This TCR beta chain was found in a study of shared clonotypes between healthy human individuals. General study results and limits: In several donors, around 5% of naive CD4 clonotypes appeared in common. There were few donors, and this limited the genetic and exposure-history diversity represented.

Healthy adults negative for HIV, lacking recent acute infections or vaccinations, served as donors. The study drew all its donors from Caucasian adults living in Nashville, Tennessee. The CDR3 spans 14 residues. V shed 7 bases and J shed 2 bases, with 18 bases lying between them. CDR1 SQVTM and CDR2 ANQGSEA come from the germline V gene. TCRdb keeps only in-frame clones here, not all; method: immunoSEQ multiplex PCR. The profile shows 1,400,000 or so clones, just under 99% of them singletons. In the case of this clone: No antigen is known for it.

The source material was naive CD4+ T cells sorted from blood. This sample's subset: CD45RA+ positively selected. This chain joins TRBV29-1 and TRBJ2-7; possible D gene TRBD2, 6 bases. This receptor was identified in a man aged 25-45 years in good health. This CDR3 is CSAKKEGFTYEQYF. The DNA of the CDR3 is TGCAGCGCCAAAAAGGAGGGTTTCACCTACGAGCAGTACTTC.